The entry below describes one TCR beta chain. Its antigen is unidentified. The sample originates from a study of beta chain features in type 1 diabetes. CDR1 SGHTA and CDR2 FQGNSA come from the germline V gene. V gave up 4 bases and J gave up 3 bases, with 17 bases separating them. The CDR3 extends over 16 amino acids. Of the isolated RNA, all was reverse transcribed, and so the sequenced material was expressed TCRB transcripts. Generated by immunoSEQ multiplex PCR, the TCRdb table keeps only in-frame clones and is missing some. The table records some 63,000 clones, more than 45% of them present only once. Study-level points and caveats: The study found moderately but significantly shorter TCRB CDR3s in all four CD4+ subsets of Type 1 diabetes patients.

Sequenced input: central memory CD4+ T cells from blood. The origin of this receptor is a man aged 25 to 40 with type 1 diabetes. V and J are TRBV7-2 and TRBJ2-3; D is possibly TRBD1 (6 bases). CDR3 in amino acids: CASSSTGTRGTDTQYF. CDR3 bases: TGTGCCAGCAGCTCTACCGGGACACGAGGAACAGATACGCAGTATTTT.